These 9 T cell receptor beta chains were all obtained from the same sample, sequenced in a study of T cells in Graves' hyperthyroidism and ophthalmopathy. It was RNA transcripts that yielded the amplified TCR beta CDR3 regions. The study used the HTBI primer set for a first-round RT-PCR of the TCR CDR3. TCRdb fed the multiplex PCR reads into MiXCR, producing one record per CDR3 protein. Here the sample spans hundreds of thousands of distinct CDR3 sequences, roughly 20% being singletons. Sequencing was done on a sample of blood. The source is a man aged 30-40 years with Graves' ophthalmopathy.

The sample holds a few counts of this clonotype. The rearrangement uses TRBV24-1 and TRBJ2-7; tentatively, D is TRBD1 or TRBD2 (5 bases each). The CDR3 runs 15 residues. V was clipped by 4 bases and J by 1 base, with 13 bases between them. Germline V gene lookup returns CDR1 KGHDR and CDR2 SFDVKD. CDR3 residues: CATSESGTLSYEQYF. CDR3 nucleotide sequence: TGTGCCACCAGTGAATCCGGGACCCTATCCTACGAGCAGTACTTC.

This chain joins TRBV7-2 and TRBJ2-4; TRBD2 agrees at 8 bases. Germline CDR1 SGHTA, CDR2 FQGNSA. With 3 bases clipped from V and 0 bases from J, the junction kept 10 bases outside the gene matches. This CDR3 region has 18 residues. CDR3 in amino acids: CASSLGLAGSIAKNIQYF. The CDR3 coding sequence is TGTGCCAGCAGCTTGGGTCTAGCGGGTAGCATAGCCAAAAACATTCAGTACTTC.

This clonotype was counted a single time. J is TRBJ1-2 and V is TRBV6-1, with D maybe TRBD1 (6 bases). Trimming pared 6 bases from V and 8 bases from J, leaving 13 bases between. This CDR3 spans 12 amino acids. The germline V gene has CDR1 MNHNS and CDR2 SASEGT. The CDR3 coding sequence is TGTGCCAGCAGACGACAGGTGGACGGCTACACCTTC. Translated: CASRRQVDGYTF.

The sample holds many counts of this clonotype. This rearrangement joins TRBV5-1 to TRBJ2-7; no clear D gene. Trimming removed 0 bases at V and 3 bases at J, with 13 bases between. Germline values: CDR1 SGHRS, CDR2 YFSETQ. This CDR3 has 15 amino acids. This CDR3 reads CASSLDLAQHYEQYF. The CDR3 nucleotides read TGCGCCAGCAGCTTGGACCTCGCCCAGCACTACGAGCAGTACTTC.

This clonotype appeared many times. The gene calls are TRBV11-2 and TRBJ2-1; a possible D gene is TRBD2 (6 bases). Germline lookup yields CDR1 SGHAT and CDR2 FQNNGV. Deletions cut 1 base from V and 7 bases from J, with 17 bases between. The CDR3 spans 16 residues. CDR3 in amino acids: CASSLGGGRRGNEQFF. The DNA of the CDR3 is TGTGCCAGCAGCTTAGGGGGTGGGAGGCGAGGAAATGAGCAGTTCTTC.

In its sample, this clonotype was seen many times. The chain couples TRBV30 to TRBJ2-7; 7 nucleotides line up with TRBD1. Trimming removed 4 bases from V and 3 bases from J; junction bases left unmatched: 6. From germline, CDR1 is GTSNPN and CDR2 SVGIG (reference sequence). The CDR3 is 13 amino acids. For the CDR3, the DNA is TGTGCCTGGACTACAGGGGTGAGCTACGAGCAGTACTTC. Its translation: CAWTTGVSYEQYF.

This clonotype was detected only a few times. This rearrangement joins TRBV7-2 to TRBJ2-7; 12 bases match TRBD1. This CDR3 has 16 residues. The V segment lost 4 bases and the J segment 4 bases; nucleotides outside the gene matches: 8. In germline, CDR1 is SGHTA, CDR2 FQGNSA. The CDR3 region has the DNA TGTGCCAGCAGCTCACCGGGACAGGGGGCGCGTTACGAGCAGTACTTC. It codes for CASSSPGQGARYEQYF. Full variable domain (missing parts from reference TRBV7-2 and TRBJ2-7): GAGVSQSPSNKVTEKGKDVELRCDPISGHTALYWYRQSLGQGLEFLIYFQGNSAPDKSGLPSDRFSAERTGGSVSTLTIQRTQQEDSAVYLCASSSPGQGARYEQYFGPGTRLTVT.

This clonotype has only a few counts. The genes are TRBV28 and TRBJ1-2; maybe TRBD1 (6 bases). The CDR3 runs 14 residues. V lost 8 bases and J 5 bases, leaving 18 bases between the germline ends. Germline CDR1 reads MDHEN; CDR2 reads SYDVKM. The CDR3 loop reads CASSGQGTLYGYTF. The CDR3 DNA is TGTGCCAGCTCAGGTCAGGGGACCTTATATGGCTACACCTTC.

A few counts support this clonotype. The V and J genes are TRBV7-2 and TRBJ2-7; no firm D call. This CDR3 is 13 amino acids long. Deletions cut 3 bases from V and 2 bases from J, with 8 bases between. The germline V gene has CDR1 SGHTA and CDR2 FQGNSA. The DNA for the CDR3 is TGTGCCAGCAGCTTGCACAGTACCTACGAGCAGTACTTC. Amino acids: CASSLHSTYEQYF. The full variable domain, in which reference TRBV7-2 and TRBJ2-7 provide the parts outside the CDR3, is GAGVSQSPSNKVTEKGKDVELRCDPISGHTALYWYRQSLGQGLEFLIYFQGNSAPDKSGLPSDRFSAERTGGSVSTLTIQRTQQEDSAVYLCASSLHSTYEQYFGPGTRLTVT.